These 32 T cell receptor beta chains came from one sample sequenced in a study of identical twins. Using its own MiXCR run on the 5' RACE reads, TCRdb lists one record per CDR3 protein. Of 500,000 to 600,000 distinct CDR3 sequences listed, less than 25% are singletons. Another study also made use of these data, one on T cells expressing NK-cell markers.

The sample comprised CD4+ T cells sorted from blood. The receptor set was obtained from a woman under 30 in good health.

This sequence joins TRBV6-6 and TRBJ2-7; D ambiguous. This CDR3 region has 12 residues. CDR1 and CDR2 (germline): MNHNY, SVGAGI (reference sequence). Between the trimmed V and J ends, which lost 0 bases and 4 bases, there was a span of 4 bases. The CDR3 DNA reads TGTGCCAGCAGTTACTCGACATACGAGCAGTACTTC. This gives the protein CASSYSTYEQYF.

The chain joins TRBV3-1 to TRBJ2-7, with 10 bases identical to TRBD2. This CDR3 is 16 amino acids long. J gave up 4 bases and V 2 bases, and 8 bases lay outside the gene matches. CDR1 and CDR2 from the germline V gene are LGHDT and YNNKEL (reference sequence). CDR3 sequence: CASSQSLAGDIYEQYF. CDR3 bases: TGTGCCAGCAGCCAATCCCTAGCGGGAGATATTTACGAGCAGTACTTC.

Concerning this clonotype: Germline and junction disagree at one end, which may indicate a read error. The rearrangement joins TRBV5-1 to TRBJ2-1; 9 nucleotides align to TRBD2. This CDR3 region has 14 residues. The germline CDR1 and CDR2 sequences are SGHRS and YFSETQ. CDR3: CASSSTTGREGIIF. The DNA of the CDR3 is TGCGCCAGCAGCTCAACGACCGGGCGGGAGGGCATAATCTTC.

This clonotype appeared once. The CDR3 sequence: CSALSGGRSYNEQFF. The CDR3 DNA sequence: TGCAGTGCTCTCTCAGGCGGGCGCTCCTACAATGAGCAGTTCTTC. The chain couples TRBV20-1 to TRBJ2-1; D possibly corresponds to TRBD2 (5 bases). In germline, CDR1 is DFQATT, CDR2 SNEGSKA (reference sequence). V lost 5 bases and J lost 0, with 14 bases in between. The CDR3 is 15 amino acids.

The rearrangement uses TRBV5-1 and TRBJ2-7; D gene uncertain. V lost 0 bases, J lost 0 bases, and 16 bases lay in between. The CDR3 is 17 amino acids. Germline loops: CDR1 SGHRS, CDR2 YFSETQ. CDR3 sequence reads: CASSLAVRGLTSYEQYF. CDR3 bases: TGCGCCAGCAGCTTGGCGGTGAGAGGCTTAACCTCCTACGAGCAGTACTTC.

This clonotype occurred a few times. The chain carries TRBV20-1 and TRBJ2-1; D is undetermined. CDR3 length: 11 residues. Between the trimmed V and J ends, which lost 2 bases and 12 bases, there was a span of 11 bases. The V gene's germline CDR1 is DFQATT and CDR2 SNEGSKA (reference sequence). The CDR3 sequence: CSARHPRSQFF. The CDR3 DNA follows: TGCAGTGCTAGACACCCCCGGTCGCAGTTCTTC.

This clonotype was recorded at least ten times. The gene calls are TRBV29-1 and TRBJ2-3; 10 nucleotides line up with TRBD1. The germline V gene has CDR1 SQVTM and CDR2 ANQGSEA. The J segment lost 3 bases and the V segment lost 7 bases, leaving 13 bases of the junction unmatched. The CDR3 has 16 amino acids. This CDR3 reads CSDVSGTGVGTDTQYF. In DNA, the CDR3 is TGCAGCGACGTCTCCGGGACAGGGGTTGGGACAGATACGCAGTATTTT.

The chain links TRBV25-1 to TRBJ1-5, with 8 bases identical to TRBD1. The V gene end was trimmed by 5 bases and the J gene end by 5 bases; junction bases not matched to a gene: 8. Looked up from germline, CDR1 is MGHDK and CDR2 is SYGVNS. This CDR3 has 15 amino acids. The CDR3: CASSKGDRGHQPQHF. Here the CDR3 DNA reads TGTGCCAGCAGTAAGGGAGACAGGGGCCATCAGCCCCAGCATTTT.

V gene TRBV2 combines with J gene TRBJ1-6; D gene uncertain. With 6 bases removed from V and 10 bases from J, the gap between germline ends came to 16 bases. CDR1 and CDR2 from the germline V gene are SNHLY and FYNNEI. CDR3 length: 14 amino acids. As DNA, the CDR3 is TGTGCCAGCAGCCAGAGCCGGAGGGAATCACCCCTCCACTTT. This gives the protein CASSQSRRESPLHF.

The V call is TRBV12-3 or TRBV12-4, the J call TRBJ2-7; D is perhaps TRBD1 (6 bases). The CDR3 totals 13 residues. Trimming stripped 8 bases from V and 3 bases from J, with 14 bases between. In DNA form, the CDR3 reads TGTGCCAGCGAACAAACAGGGCGCTACGAGCAGTACTTC. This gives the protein CASEQTGRYEQYF.

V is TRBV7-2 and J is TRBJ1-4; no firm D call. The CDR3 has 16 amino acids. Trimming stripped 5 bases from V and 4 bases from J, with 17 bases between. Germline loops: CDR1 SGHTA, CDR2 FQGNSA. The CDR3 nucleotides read TGTGCCAGCAGCCCCCGCCCTCGGCCTCATAATGAAAAACTGTTTTTT. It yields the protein CASSPRPRPHNEKLFF.

In nucleotides, the CDR3 is TGCAGCGTTGATGAGGGGACCGCCGGGCCCCAGCATTTT. The encoded protein is CSVDEGTAGPQHF. The genes are TRBV29-1 and TRBJ1-5, with a possible D match to TRBD1 (5 bases). This CDR3 spans 13 amino acids. The V gene lost 3 bases and the J gene lost 9 bases, with 15 bases spanning the gap. Germline V gives CDR1 SQVTM, CDR2 ANQGSEA.

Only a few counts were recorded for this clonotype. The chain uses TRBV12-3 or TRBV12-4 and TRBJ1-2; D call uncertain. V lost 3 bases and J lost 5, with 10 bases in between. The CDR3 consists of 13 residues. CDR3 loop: CASSLAGRYGYTF. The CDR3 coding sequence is TGTGCCAGCAGTTTGGCCGGGAGGTATGGCTACACCTTC.

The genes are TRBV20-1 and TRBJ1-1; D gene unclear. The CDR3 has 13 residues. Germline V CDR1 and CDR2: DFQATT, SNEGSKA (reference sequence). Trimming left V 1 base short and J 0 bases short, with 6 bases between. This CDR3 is CSARGGVNTEAFF. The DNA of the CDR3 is TGCAGTGCTAGAGGGGGAGTGAACACTGAAGCTTTCTTT.

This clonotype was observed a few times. CDR3 DNA sequence: TGTGCCACCAGCAGAGGGGCTAGCGGGGGCCGAAACAATGAGCAGTTCTTC. Encoded protein: CATSRGASGGRNNEQFF. The V gene is TRBV15, the J gene TRBJ2-1; TRBD2 agrees at 10 bases. The CDR3 is 17 residues long. J was trimmed by 5 bases and V by 1 base; bases with no gene match: 8. Looked up from germline, CDR1 is LNHNV and CDR2 is YYDKDF (reference sequence).

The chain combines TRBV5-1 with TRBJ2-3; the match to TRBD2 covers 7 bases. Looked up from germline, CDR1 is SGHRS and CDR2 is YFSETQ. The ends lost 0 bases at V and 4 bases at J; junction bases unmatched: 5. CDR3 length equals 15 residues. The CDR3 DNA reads TGCGCCAGCAGCTTGGACCGGGAGGTTGCAGATACGCAGTATTTT. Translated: CASSLDREVADTQYF.

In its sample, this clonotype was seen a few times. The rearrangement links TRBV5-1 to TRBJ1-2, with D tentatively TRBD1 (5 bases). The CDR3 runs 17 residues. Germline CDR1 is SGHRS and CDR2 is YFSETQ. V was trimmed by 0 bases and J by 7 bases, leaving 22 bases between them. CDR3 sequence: CASSLAVGLEATPGYTF. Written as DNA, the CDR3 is TGCGCCAGCAGCTTGGCCGTGGGGCTGGAAGCGACTCCTGGCTACACCTTC.

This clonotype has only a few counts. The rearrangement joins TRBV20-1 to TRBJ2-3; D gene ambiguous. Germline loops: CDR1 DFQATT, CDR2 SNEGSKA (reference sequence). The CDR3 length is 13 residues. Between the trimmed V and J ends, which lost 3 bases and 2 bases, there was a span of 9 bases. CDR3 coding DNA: TGCAGTGCTAGGGACGATAACACAGATACGCAGTATTTT. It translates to CSARDDNTDTQYF.

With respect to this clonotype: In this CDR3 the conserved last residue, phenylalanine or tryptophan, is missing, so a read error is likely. The CDR3 DNA sequence: TGTGCCAGCAGGGAGACCACCGGGACAGTGGTACACATTCAGTACTAC. Encoded protein: CASRETTGTVVHIQYY. This rearrangement joins TRBV12-3 or TRBV12-4 to TRBJ2-4, with 7 positions matching TRBD1. V lost 6 bases to trimming and J lost 8 bases; unmatched junction nucleotides: 16. The CDR3 has 16 amino acids.

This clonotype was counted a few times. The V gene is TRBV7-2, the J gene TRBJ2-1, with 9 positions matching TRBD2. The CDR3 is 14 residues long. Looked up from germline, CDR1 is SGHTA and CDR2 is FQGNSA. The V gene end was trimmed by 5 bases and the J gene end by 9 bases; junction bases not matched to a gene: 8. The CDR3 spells CASSARSGSFEQFF. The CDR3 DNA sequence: TGTGCCAGCAGCGCCCGTAGCGGGAGTTTTGAGCAGTTCTTC.

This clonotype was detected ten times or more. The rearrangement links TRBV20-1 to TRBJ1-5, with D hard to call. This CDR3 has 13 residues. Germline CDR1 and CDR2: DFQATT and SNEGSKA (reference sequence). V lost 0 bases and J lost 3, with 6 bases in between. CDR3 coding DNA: TGCAGTGCTAGAGAGACGGTCAATCAGCCCCAGCATTTT. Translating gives CSARETVNQPQHF.

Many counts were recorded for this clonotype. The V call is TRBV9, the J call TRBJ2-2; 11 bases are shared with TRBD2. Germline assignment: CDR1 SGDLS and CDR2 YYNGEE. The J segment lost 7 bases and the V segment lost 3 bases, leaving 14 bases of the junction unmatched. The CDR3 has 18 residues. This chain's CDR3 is CASSGPLRLAGRSGELFF. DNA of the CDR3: TGTGCCAGCAGCGGGCCCCTAAGACTAGCGGGGAGGAGCGGGGAGCTGTTTTTT.

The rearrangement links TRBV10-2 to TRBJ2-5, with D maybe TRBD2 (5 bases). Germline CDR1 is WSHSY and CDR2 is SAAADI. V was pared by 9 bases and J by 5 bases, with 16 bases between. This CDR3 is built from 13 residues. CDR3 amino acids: CASGGYRGETQYF. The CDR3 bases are TGCGCCAGTGGAGGATACAGAGGGGAGACCCAGTACTTC.

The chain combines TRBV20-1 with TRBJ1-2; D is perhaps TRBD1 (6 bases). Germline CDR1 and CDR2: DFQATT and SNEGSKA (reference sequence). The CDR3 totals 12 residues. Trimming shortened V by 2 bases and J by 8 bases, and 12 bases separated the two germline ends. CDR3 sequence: CSARPSGAGYTF. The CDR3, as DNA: TGCAGTGCTAGACCTTCGGGGGCGGGCTACACCTTC.

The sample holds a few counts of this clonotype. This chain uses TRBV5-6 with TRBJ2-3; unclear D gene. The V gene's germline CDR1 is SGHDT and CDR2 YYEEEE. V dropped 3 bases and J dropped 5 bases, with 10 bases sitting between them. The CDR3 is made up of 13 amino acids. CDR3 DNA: TGTGCCAGCAGCTCGATCGGTGTAGATACGCAGTATTTT. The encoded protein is CASSSIGVDTQYF. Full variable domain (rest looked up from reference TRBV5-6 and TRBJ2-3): DAGVTQSPTHLIKTRGQQVTLRCSPKSGHDTVSWYQQALGQGPQFIFQYYEEEERQRGNFPDRFSGHQFPNYSSELNVNALLLGDSALYLCASSSIGVDTQYFGPGTRLTVL.

The CDR3 DNA follows: TGTGCCAGCAGCTCCCACCCAGGGGGCGAGCAGTACTTC. Protein sequence: CASSSHPGGEQYF. The chain is built from TRBV6-6 and TRBJ2-7; 7 bases agree with TRBD1. The germline V gene encodes CDR1 MNHNY and CDR2 SVGAGI (reference sequence). The CDR3 loop spans 13 amino acids. J lost 6 bases, V lost 6 bases, and 8 bases had no gene match.

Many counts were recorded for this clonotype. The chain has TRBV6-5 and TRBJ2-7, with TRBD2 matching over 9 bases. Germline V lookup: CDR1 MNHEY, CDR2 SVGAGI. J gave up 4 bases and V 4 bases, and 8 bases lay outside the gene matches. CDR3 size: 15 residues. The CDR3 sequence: CASSSLAGPGYEQYF. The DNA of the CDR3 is TGTGCCAGCAGTTCCCTAGCGGGGCCTGGATACGAGCAGTACTTC.

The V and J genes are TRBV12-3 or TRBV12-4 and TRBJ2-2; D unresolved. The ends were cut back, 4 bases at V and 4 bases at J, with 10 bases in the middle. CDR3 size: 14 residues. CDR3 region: CASSSPSTTGELFF. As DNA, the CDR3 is TGTGCCAGCAGTTCCCCCTCTACCACCGGGGAGCTGTTTTTT.

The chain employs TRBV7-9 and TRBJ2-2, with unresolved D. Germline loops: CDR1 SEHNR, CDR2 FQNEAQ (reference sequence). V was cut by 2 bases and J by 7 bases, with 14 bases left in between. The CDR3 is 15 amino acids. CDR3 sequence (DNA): TGTGCCAGCAGCTTACGAGTCGGAGCCTACGGGGAGCTGTTTTTT. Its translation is CASSLRVGAYGELFF.

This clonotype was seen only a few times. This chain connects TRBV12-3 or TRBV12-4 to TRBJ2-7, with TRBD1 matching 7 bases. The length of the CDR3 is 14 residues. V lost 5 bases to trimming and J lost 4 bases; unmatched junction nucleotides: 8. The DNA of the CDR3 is TGTGCCAGCAGTGCGAGAGGGGGCGGGTACGAGCAGTACTTC. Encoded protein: CASSARGGGYEQYF.

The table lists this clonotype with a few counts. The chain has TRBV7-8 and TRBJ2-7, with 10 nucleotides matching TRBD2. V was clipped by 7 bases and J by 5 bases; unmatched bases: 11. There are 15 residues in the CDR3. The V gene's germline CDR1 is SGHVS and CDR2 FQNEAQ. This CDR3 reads CASTRQLAGDHEQYF. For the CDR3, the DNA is TGTGCCAGCACCAGACAGCTAGCGGGAGACCACGAGCAGTACTTC.

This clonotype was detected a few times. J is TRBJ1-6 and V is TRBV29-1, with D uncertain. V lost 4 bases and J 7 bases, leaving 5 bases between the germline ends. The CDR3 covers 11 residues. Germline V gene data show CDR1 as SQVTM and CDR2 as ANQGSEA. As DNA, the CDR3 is TGCAGCGTTGGTGAGAATTCACCCCTCCACTTT. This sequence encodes CSVGENSPLHF.